A selection of T cell receptor beta chains follows, all from one sample in a study of shared clonotypes between healthy human individuals. This table comes from immunoSEQ multiplex PCR, and its TCRdb copy is limited to in-frame clones, with some not included. This table has some 650,000 clones, almost 97% appearing once. Sequencing was done on a sample of naive CD4+ T cells sorted from blood. The receptors were gathered from a young woman in good health. Both conserved end residues are part of each CDR3. The D gene is left open where the match is weak. Size tells how often a clone was seen (once, few, many) or the class of an expanded clone, and some rows leave it out.

clone size: NA
D gene: TRBD1
J gene: TRBJ2-1
V gene: TRBV5-4
CDR3 protein: CASSGGTGNEQFF
CDR3 DNA: TGTGCCAGCAGCGGAGGGACAGGGAATGAGCAGTTCTTC

clone size: NA
D gene: TRBD1
J gene: TRBJ1-5
V gene: TRBV6-5
CDR3 protein: CASSYSRNRGEPQHF
CDR3 DNA: TGTGCCAGCAGTTACTCGAGGAACAGGGGGGAGCCCCAGCATTTT

clone size: NA
D gene: NA
J gene: TRBJ2-3
V gene: TRBV7-9
CDR3 protein: CASSPIDHHPSPGADTQYF
CDR3 DNA: TGTGCCAGCAGCCCCATCGACCATCACCCGAGTCCCGGAGCAGATACGCAGTATTTT

clone size: NA
D gene: NA
J gene: TRBJ2-7
V gene: TRBV9
CDR3 protein: CASSVAALGEQYF
CDR3 DNA: TGTGCCAGCAGCGTTGCGGCCCTGGGCGAGCAGTACTTC

clone size: NA
D gene: TRBD1
J gene: TRBJ2-7
V gene: TRBV9
CDR3 protein: CASSVTRQGREQYF
CDR3 DNA: TGTGCCAGCAGCGTCACCCGACAGGGGAGGGAGCAGTACTTC

clone size: NA
D gene: NA
J gene: TRBJ1-4
V gene: TRBV19
CDR3 protein: CASSIDGTPRREKLFF
CDR3 DNA: TGTGCCAGTAGTATAGACGGTACTCCCCGGAGGGAAAAACTGTTTTTT

clone size: NA
D gene: TRBD1
J gene: TRBJ1-2
V gene: TRBV7-9
CDR3 protein: CASSVGQGVGLYGYTF
CDR3 DNA: TGTGCCAGCAGCGTGGGACAGGGCGTAGGGCTTTACGGCTACACCTTC

clone size: NA
D gene: NA
J gene: TRBJ2-6
V gene: TRBV27
CDR3 protein: CASSPGRVISSGANVLTF
CDR3 DNA: TGTGCCAGCAGTCCGGGACGGGTGATTAGCTCTGGGGCCAACGTCCTGACTTTC

clone size: NA
D gene: NA
J gene: TRBJ2-5
V gene: TRBV30
CDR3 protein: CAWSVGGQETQYF
CDR3 DNA: TGTGCCTGGAGTGTAGGGGGGCAAGAGACCCAGTACTTC

clone size: NA
D gene: NA
J gene: TRBJ1-6
V gene: TRBV6-1
CDR3 protein: CASRGGVHSPLHF
CDR3 DNA: TGTGCCAGCAGAGGCGGGGTCCATTCACCCCTCCACTTT

clone size: NA
D gene: NA
J gene: TRBJ2-1
V gene: TRBV20-1
CDR3 protein: CSAYHNEQFF
CDR3 DNA: TGCAGTGCTTACCATAATGAGCAGTTCTTC

clone size: NA
D gene: NA
J gene: TRBJ2-3
V gene: TRBV5-6
CDR3 protein: CASSNQGTSTDTQYF
CDR3 DNA: TGTGCCAGCAGCAACCAAGGGACTTCCACAGATACGCAGTATTTT

clone size: NA
D gene: NA
J gene: TRBJ1-3
V gene: TRBV15
CDR3 protein: CATSKTTPPGNTIYF
CDR3 DNA: TGTGCCACCAGCAAAACAACACCCCCGGGAAACACCATATATTTT

clone size: NA
D gene: TRBD2
J gene: TRBJ2-7
V gene: TRBV5-1
CDR3 protein: CASSQIGAGISYEQYF
CDR3 DNA: TGCGCCAGCAGCCAGATTGGAGCGGGGATCTCCTACGAGCAGTACTTC

clone size: NA
D gene: NA
J gene: TRBJ1-1
V gene: TRBV6-6
CDR3 protein: CASSFNGGTEAFF
CDR3 DNA: TGTGCCAGCAGTTTCAACGGGGGGACTGAAGCTTTCTTT

clone size: NA
D gene: NA
J gene: TRBJ2-2
V gene: TRBV7-9
CDR3 protein: CASRDPKAGTGELFF
CDR3 DNA: TGTGCCAGCAGGGACCCCAAGGCAGGCACCGGGGAGCTGTTTTTT

clone size: NA
D gene: NA
J gene: TRBJ2-7
V gene: TRBV10-2
CDR3 protein: CASNPGIIYEQYF
CDR3 DNA: TGCGCCAGCAATCCCGGGATAATCTACGAGCAGTACTTC

clone size: once
D gene: NA
J gene: TRBJ2-7
V gene: TRBV19
CDR3 protein: CASSNRVFEQYF
CDR3 DNA: TGTGCCAGTAGCAACAGGGTTTTCGAGCAGTACTTC

clone size: NA
D gene: TRBD2
J gene: TRBJ2-7
V gene: TRBV10-3
CDR3 protein: CAISARTSGDEQYF
CDR3 DNA: TGTGCCATCAGTGCTAGGACTAGCGGTGACGAGCAGTACTTC

clone size: NA
D gene: TRBD2
J gene: TRBJ2-1
V gene: TRBV4-2
CDR3 protein: CASSQGTSGNNEQFF
CDR3 DNA: TGTGCCAGCAGCCAAGGGACTAGCGGGAACAATGAGCAGTTCTTC

clone size: NA
D gene: TRBD1
J gene: TRBJ1-5
V gene: TRBV6-1
CDR3 protein: CASTGQGSLGQPQHF
CDR3 DNA: TGTGCCAGCACCGGACAGGGTTCTTTGGGTCAGCCCCAGCATTTT

clone size: NA
D gene: TRBD1
J gene: TRBJ2-3
V gene: TRBV10-2
CDR3 protein: CASQPGRGFLTDTQYF
CDR3 DNA: TGCGCCAGCCAACCAGGCAGGGGGTTCCTCACAGATACGCAGTATTTT

clone size: NA
D gene: NA
J gene: TRBJ2-6
V gene: TRBV5-1
CDR3 protein: CASSLAPKGTGANVLTF
CDR3 DNA: TGCGCCAGCAGCTTGGCCCCCAAAGGGACTGGGGCCAACGTCCTGACTTTC

clone size: once
D gene: NA
J gene: TRBJ2-7
V gene: TRBV10-2
CDR3 protein: CASSGSDSWGEYYEQYF
CDR3 DNA: TGCGCCAGCAGTGGATCCGACTCTTGGGGGGAGTACTACGAGCAGTACTTC

clone size: NA
D gene: NA
J gene: TRBJ2-7
V gene: TRBV6-5
CDR3 protein: CASSYSGRSYEQYF
CDR3 DNA: TGTGCCAGCAGTTACTCAGGCAGATCCTACGAGCAGTACTTC

clone size: once
D gene: NA
J gene: TRBJ1-2
V gene: TRBV25-1
CDR3 protein: CASIGVLEGYTF
CDR3 DNA: TGTGCCAGCATAGGGGTGTTGGAAGGCTACACCTTC

clone size: NA
D gene: TRBD1
J gene: TRBJ2-3
V gene: TRBV6-1
CDR3 protein: CATRQGSSTDTQYF
CDR3 DNA: TGTGCCACACGACAGGGTTCAAGCACAGATACGCAGTATTTT

clone size: NA
D gene: NA
J gene: TRBJ1-5
V gene: TRBV6-5
CDR3 protein: CASSKTESNQPQHF
CDR3 DNA: TGTGCCAGCAGCAAGACAGAGAGCAATCAGCCCCAGCATTTT

clone size: NA
D gene: NA
J gene: TRBJ2-2
V gene: TRBV5-1
CDR3 protein: CASSLGSNTGELFF
CDR3 DNA: TGCGCCAGCAGCCTGGGTAGTAACACCGGGGAGCTGTTTTTT

clone size: NA
D gene: NA
J gene: TRBJ2-5
V gene: TRBV7-9
CDR3 protein: CASSLVGRGETQYF
CDR3 DNA: TGTGCCAGCAGCTTAGTGGGTAGAGGGGAGACCCAGTACTTC

clone size: once
D gene: NA
J gene: TRBJ1-3
V gene: TRBV5-1
CDR3 protein: CASSLGRRAGDYSGNTIYF
CDR3 DNA: TGCGCCAGCAGCTTGGGACGTCGGGCAGGTGATTACTCTGGAAACACCATATATTTT

clone size: NA
D gene: TRBD1
J gene: TRBJ1-3
V gene: TRBV7-2
CDR3 protein: CASSRSRDRAGNTIYF
CDR3 DNA: TGTGCCAGCAGCAGATCCCGGGACAGGGCTGGAAACACCATATATTTT

clone size: NA
D gene: TRBD1
J gene: TRBJ1-6
V gene: TRBV4-1
CDR3 protein: CASSHGQGDYRNSPLHF
CDR3 DNA: TGCGCCAGCAGCCATGGACAGGGGGACTACCGTAATTCACCCCTCCACTTT

clone size: NA
D gene: NA
J gene: TRBJ1-1
V gene: TRBV11-2
CDR3 protein: CASSLVKSGDTEAFF
CDR3 DNA: TGTGCCAGCAGCTTAGTCAAATCAGGAGACACTGAAGCTTTCTTT

clone size: NA
D gene: NA
J gene: TRBJ2-2
V gene: TRBV21-1
CDR3 protein: CASVSPLDRTGELFF
CDR3 DNA: TGTGCCAGCGTATCTCCTCTGGACAGAACTGGGGAGCTGTTTTTT

clone size: NA
D gene: NA
J gene: TRBJ1-4
V gene: TRBV19
CDR3 protein: CAIKETVATNEKLFF
CDR3 DNA: TGTGCCATCAAAGAGACCGTAGCAACTAATGAAAAACTGTTTTTT

clone size: NA
D gene: NA
J gene: TRBJ2-1
V gene: TRBV6-5
CDR3 protein: CASSYRDYYNEQFF
CDR3 DNA: TGTGCCAGCAGTTACCGAGATTACTACAATGAGCAGTTCTTC

clone size: NA
D gene: TRBD1
J gene: TRBJ1-2
V gene: TRBV29-1
CDR3 protein: CSVEGQGYGYTF
CDR3 DNA: TGCAGCGTTGAAGGACAGGGCTATGGCTACACCTTC

clone size: NA
D gene: NA
J gene: TRBJ1-5
V gene: TRBV4-1
CDR3 protein: CASSQVGQPQHF
CDR3 DNA: TGCGCCAGCAGCCAAGTTGGTCAGCCCCAGCATTTT

clone size: NA
D gene: TRBD1
J gene: TRBJ2-7
V gene: TRBV9
CDR3 protein: CASSVKTGAGEQYF
CDR3 DNA: TGTGCCAGCAGCGTGAAGACAGGGGCAGGGGAGCAGTACTTC

clone size: NA
D gene: NA
J gene: TRBJ1-1
V gene: TRBV28
CDR3 protein: CASSLGVTEAFF
CDR3 DNA: TGTGCCAGCAGTTTGGGGGTCACTGAAGCTTTCTTT

clone size: NA
D gene: NA
J gene: TRBJ2-7
V gene: TRBV4-1
CDR3 protein: CASSLDRRSSEQYF
CDR3 DNA: TGCGCCAGCAGCTTAGACAGACGATCCAGCGAGCAGTACTTC

clone size: NA
D gene: TRBD2
J gene: TRBJ2-7
V gene: TRBV18
CDR3 protein: CASSLRTGLAQSYEQYF
CDR3 DNA: TGTGCCAGCTCACTACGGACCGGACTAGCGCAATCCTACGAGCAGTACTTC

clone size: NA
D gene: NA
J gene: TRBJ2-3
V gene: TRBV14
CDR3 protein: CASSWDIGTDTQYF
CDR3 DNA: TGTGCCAGCAGTTGGGACATTGGTACAGATACGCAGTATTTT

clone size: NA
D gene: NA
J gene: TRBJ2-2
V gene: TRBV2
CDR3 protein: CASSDRLTGELFF
CDR3 DNA: TGTGCCAGCAGTGACCGACTCACCGGGGAGCTGTTTTTT

clone size: NA
D gene: NA
J gene: TRBJ2-7
V gene: TRBV4-2
CDR3 protein: CASSQAGLRPYEQYF
CDR3 DNA: TGTGCCAGCAGCCAAGCAGGTTTGCGGCCCTACGAGCAGTACTTC

clone size: once
D gene: NA
J gene: TRBJ1-5
V gene: TRBV18
CDR3 protein: CASSPIEDQPQHF
CDR3 DNA: TGTGCCAGCTCACCAATCGAGGATCAGCCCCAGCATTTT

clone size: once
D gene: NA
J gene: TRBJ2-7
V gene: TRBV28
CDR3 protein: CASNTLYEQYF
CDR3 DNA: TGTGCCAGCAACACCCTCTACGAGCAGTACTTC

clone size: NA
D gene: TRBD1
J gene: TRBJ2-1
V gene: TRBV6-5
CDR3 protein: CASSYSGQAYNEQFF
CDR3 DNA: TGTGCCAGCAGTTACTCGGGACAGGCCTACAATGAGCAGTTCTTC

clone size: NA
D gene: TRBD1
J gene: TRBJ1-1
V gene: TRBV2
CDR3 protein: CASKTGAYTEAFF
CDR3 DNA: TGTGCCAGCAAAACAGGGGCCTACACTGAAGCTTTCTTT

clone size: NA
D gene: TRBD1
J gene: TRBJ2-7
V gene: TRBV12-5
CDR3 protein: CASGLVQGQGSYEQYF
CDR3 DNA: TGTGCTAGTGGTTTGGTACAGGGACAGGGCTCCTACGAGCAGTACTTC

clone size: NA
D gene: TRBD1
J gene: TRBJ1-1
V gene: TRBV27
CDR3 protein: CASSREIQGTAFF
CDR3 DNA: TGTGCCAGCAGTCGAGAGATACAGGGGACAGCTTTCTTT